The TCR beta chain described here comes from a study of spatial heterogeneity in lung cancer (dated by TCRdb to about 2019). Regarding the study in general: Samples were obtained from 65 to 90 patients with early-stage, untreated non-small cell lung cancer from the lung TRACERx cohort. Follow-up PBMC samples were sequenced whenever available, with the median time to follow-up being two to three years after resection. Beta-chain transcripts were consistently detected in greater numbers than alpha-chain transcripts, which likely reflects a higher abundance of beta-chain transcripts. In the raw uncorrected reads, each unique combination of TCR and UMI appeared more than ten times on average. The study quantitatively compared TCR alpha and beta repertoires across multiple tumor regions, matched nontumor lung and blood in non-small cell lung cancer. Nonsynonymous mutation counts, determined by whole-exome sequencing of tumor tissue, were related to TCR repertoire features. At surgery, both alpha and beta chains were TCR-sequenced in around 240 tumor regions, fewer than 85 matched nontumor lung samples and 50 to 60 PBMC samples. Overall results and qualifications from the work: Only 15 or so patients were included in the comparisons of baseline and follow-up blood repertoires. Confirming at a functional level the hypothesis that regional TCRs recognize regional mutations was considered to require additional single-cell paired TCR alpha and beta sequencing. Ubiquitous expanded tumor TCRs showed up in blood more often at tumor resection than at routine follow-up.

Receptors were amplified or captured by 5' RACE. The sequencer was a NextSeq 500. To allow correction of PCR and sequencing errors, the TCR library protocol tagged every TCR cDNA molecule with a unique molecular identifier. From the authors' description of their analysis: TCR identification, UMI-based error correction and CDR3 extraction were performed with Decombinator tools. Expanded TCRs were defined as those above a frequency of 2 per 1,000, corresponding to the top 1% of the tumor frequency distribution. Renyi diversity was calculated using the R vegan package after each repertoire was subsampled 100 times to 5,000 TCRs. CDR3 similarity networks were constructed using string-kernel similarity of amino acid triplets, with links drawn between CDR3s whose pairwise similarity was above 0.82. TCRdb trimmed public reads at Q25 via fastp, called clones via MiXCR and kept in-frame beta chains. For every CDR3 protein sequence, its rows merge into one entry that carries the most common genes and DNA. TCRdb, not the authors, supplied the V and J calls. This sample has under 75,000 distinct CDR3 sequences in its table, and approximately 9% of those were observed once. The top ten clones comprise approximately 2% of the sample.

The sample holds many counts of this clonotype. Its antigen remains unidentified. No base qualities exist here, and no much larger clone lies one base off it. Per the publication, the time point label means: blood at routine non-recurrence follow-up after resection. For TCR sequencing, whole RNA was extracted from tumor and nontumor lung tissue, or from cryopreserved PBMC samples, and no cell sorting was done. A patient was chosen for TCR sequencing only when enough RNA was available from at least two tumor regions. From a lookup of the germline V gene, CDR1 and CDR2 are SQVTM and ANQGSEA. Its CDR3 holds 14 amino acids, cysteine through phenylalanine. The only DNA kept is the CDR3, 42 bases in frame from the first base. V lost 7 bases and J lost 6 bases, and the count of bases not matched to a germline gene is 7.

This chain is built from TRBV29-1 and TRBJ2-3; 13 nucleotides in the junction match TRBD2. This material consisted of PBMCs, taken at follow-up. This clonotype was obtained from a female donor with early-stage non-small cell lung cancer. The sequenced DNA is TGCAGCGGGGCGCCGGGACTAGCGGGGGATACGCAGTATTTT. It codes for CSGAPGLAGDTQYF.